A selection of T cell receptor beta chains follows, all from one sample in a study of blood T cell repertoires in COVID-19. Sequenced by immunoSEQ multiplex PCR; TCRdb stores in-frame clones only, minus some. Of 290,000 or so clones in the sample, more than 75% were seen once. Input material: peripheral blood. These receptors all stem from a man between 65 and 80 years old with acute or convalescent COVID-19. The CDR3 runs from the conserved cysteine through the conserved F or W. A D gene is named only where the DNA matches it firmly. Expanded clones are given a class, and other clones once, few, many or no size at all.

size: NA; J: TRBJ2-1; V: TRBV4-1; D: NA; length: 16; CDR3: CASSQEGRGVYNEQFF; DNA: TGCGCCAGCAGCCAAGAAGGCAGGGGAGTCTACAATGAGCAGTTCTTC
size: NA; J: TRBJ2-3; V: TRBV20-1; D: TRBD2; length: 16; CDR3: CSASETGTRGTDTQYF; DNA: TGCAGTGCTAGTGAAACCGGGACTAGAGGAACAGATACGCAGTATTTT
size: NA; J: TRBJ2-2; V: TRBV19; D: TRBD1; length: 14; CDR3: CASSISGGTGELFF; DNA: TGTGCCAGTAGTATTTCAGGGGGAACCGGGGAGCTGTTTTTT
size: few; J: TRBJ2-3; V: TRBV7-9; D: TRBD1; length: 15; CDR3: CASSAGQAGTDTQYF; DNA: TGTGCCAGCAGCGCCGGACAGGCAGGCACAGATACGCAGTATTTT
size: NA; J: TRBJ2-7; V: TRBV6-5; D: TRBD2; length: 12; CDR3: CAGGLATYEQYF; DNA: TGTGCCGGCGGACTAGCGACCTACGAGCAGTACTTC
size: once; J: TRBJ1-1; V: TRBV3-1/TRBV3-2; D: NA; length: 12; CDR3: CASSQTRQDPFF; DNA: TGTGCCAGCAGTCAGACAAGACAGGACCCGTTCTTT
size: NA; J: TRBJ1-1; V: TRBV11-2; D: TRBD1; length: 14; CDR3: CASSLTGGNTEAFF; DNA: TGTGCCAGCAGCTTGACAGGGGGGAACACTGAAGCTTTCTTT
size: NA; J: TRBJ2-5; V: TRBV6-5; D: TRBD2; length: 14; CDR3: CASSYASGKETQYF; DNA: TGTGCCAGCAGTTATGCTAGCGGGAAAGAGACCCAGTACTTC
size: NA; J: TRBJ1-1; V: TRBV20-1; D: TRBD1; length: 13; CDR3: CSASSGGWTEAFF; DNA: TGCAGTGCTAGTTCAGGGGGCTGGACTGAAGCTTTCTTT
size: few; J: TRBJ2-7; V: TRBV18; D: TRBD1; length: 15; CDR3: CASSAYRDSIYEQYF; DNA: TGTGCCAGCTCAGCATACCGGGACAGCATCTACGAGCAGTACTTC
size: NA; J: TRBJ1-2; V: TRBV2; D: NA; length: 16; CDR3: CASSEVEGISSRGYTF; DNA: TGTGCCAGCAGTGAAGTGGAGGGCATCTCCTCGCGGGGCTACACCTTC
size: NA; J: TRBJ2-5; V: TRBV5-1; D: TRBD1; length: 17; CDR3: CASSFGTGGMRVETQYF; DNA: TGCGCCAGCAGCTTCGGGACAGGGGGCATGCGGGTAGAGACCCAGTACTTC
size: NA; J: TRBJ2-5; V: TRBV7-9; D: NA; length: 14; CDR3: CASSRDQGQETQYF; DNA: TGTGCCAGCAGCCGGGATCAGGGGCAAGAGACCCAGTACTTC
size: NA; J: TRBJ2-5; V: TRBV28; D: NA; length: 12; CDR3: CASSVNWETQYF; DNA: TGTGCCAGCAGTGTGAACTGGGAGACCCAGTACTTC
size: NA; J: TRBJ2-7; V: TRBV7-2; D: NA; length: 15; CDR3: CASSSPSREPYEQYF; DNA: TGTGCCAGCAGCTCCCCATCGAGGGAACCCTACGAGCAGTACTTC
size: NA; J: TRBJ2-6; V: TRBV19; D: NA; length: 13; CDR3: CATQFSGANVLTF; DNA: TGTGCCACCCAGTTCTCTGGGGCCAACGTCCTGACTTTC
size: once; J: TRBJ2-2; V: TRBV7-2; D: NA; length: 14; CDR3: CASSLAHKTGELFF; DNA: TGTGCCAGCAGCTTAGCGCACAAGACCGGGGAGCTGTTTTTT
size: NA; J: TRBJ2-1; V: TRBV4-2; D: TRBD2; length: 17; CDR3: CASSPQAGTSGGNEQFF; DNA: TGTGCCAGCAGCCCACAAGCCGGGACTAGCGGGGGGAATGAGCAGTTCTTC
size: NA; J: TRBJ1-6; V: TRBV30; D: NA; length: 13; CDR3: CAWAAGLGSPLHF; DNA: TGTGCCTGGGCGGCAGGGTTGGGTTCACCCCTCCACTTT
size: NA; J: TRBJ2-7; V: TRBV7-6; D: TRBD2; length: 17; CDR3: CASSPWGPSGTLDEQYF; DNA: TGTGCCAGCAGCCCCTGGGGTCCTAGCGGGACCTTGGACGAGCAGTACTTC
size: NA; J: TRBJ1-1; V: TRBV4-1; D: NA; length: 15; CDR3: CASSQEAGANTEAFF; DNA: TGCGCCAGCAGCCAAGAGGCAGGGGCTAACACTGAAGCTTTCTTT
size: NA; J: TRBJ2-3; V: TRBV28; D: NA; length: 14; CDR3: CASSPPLIGPTQYF; DNA: TGTGCCAGCAGTCCCCCCCTAATTGGGCCTACGCAGTATTTT
size: NA; J: TRBJ1-4; V: TRBV5-1; D: NA; length: 14; CDR3: CASSPQEGREKLFF; DNA: TGCGCCAGCTCCCCTCAGGAGGGTAGGGAAAAACTGTTTTTT
size: NA; J: TRBJ1-3; V: TRBV7-2; D: NA; length: 13; CDR3: CASSAYSGNTIYF; DNA: TGTGCCAGCAGCGCCTACTCTGGAAACACCATATATTTT
size: NA; J: TRBJ1-2; V: TRBV28; D: TRBD1; length: 14; CDR3: CASRGTGGGYGYTF; DNA: TGTGCCAGCAGAGGGACAGGGGGAGGCTATGGCTACACCTTC
size: NA; J: TRBJ1-6; V: TRBV5-5; D: NA; length: 14; CDR3: CASTTEDGVSPLHF; DNA: TGTGCCAGCACCACGGAAGACGGGGTTTCACCCCTCCACTTT
size: NA; J: TRBJ1-5; V: TRBV6-5; D: NA; length: 11; CDR3: CASSYQASQHF; DNA: TGTGCCAGCAGTTACCAAGCATCCCAGCATTTT